The rows below give T cell receptor beta chains drawn from one sample of a study of regulatory T cells in long-lasting Graves disease. TCRdb re-called the multiplex PCR reads through MiXCR, storing one row per CDR3 protein. The sample carries fewer than 650,000 distinct CDR3 sequences, under 20% recorded once. These data also featured in a second study, about T cells in Graves' hyperthyroidism and ophthalmopathy.

Sequenced here: peripheral blood mononuclear cells (PBMCs), sampled at new diagnosis, from a patient treated with antithyroid drugs. All receptors come from a woman in her 30s with Graves disease. The CDR3 runs from the conserved cysteine through the conserved F or W. The order of the fields is CDR3 protein, CDR3 DNA, J gene, V gene, D gene, clone size. The D gene is left open where the match is weak. A row's size may be missing; if present it is once, few, many or a size class.

cdr3_aa: CASSGGDRGTGANVLTF; cdr3_nt: TGTGCCAGCAGTGGGGGGGACAGGGGAACTGGGGCCAACGTCCTGACTTTC; j_call: TRBJ2-6; v_call: TRBV6-1; d_call: TRBD1; clone_size: once
cdr3_aa: CASSQVSGRADNEQFF; cdr3_nt: TGCGCCAGCAGCCAGGTTAGCGGGAGGGCGGACAATGAGCAGTTCTTC; j_call: TRBJ2-1; v_call: TRBV5-1; d_call: TRBD2; clone_size: few
cdr3_aa: CASSLPGLPKGGEQYF; cdr3_nt: TGTGCCAGCAGCTTACCGGGACTTCCGAAGGGTGGCGAGCAGTACTTC; j_call: TRBJ2-7; v_call: TRBV7-2; d_call: .; clone_size: .
cdr3_aa: CATRGQGRETQYF; cdr3_nt: TGCGCCACCCGAGGACAGGGGAGGGAGACCCAGTACTTC; j_call: TRBJ2-5; v_call: TRBV5-1; d_call: TRBD1; clone_size: few
cdr3_aa: CASSTWGSGSYEQYF; cdr3_nt: TGTGCCAGCAGTACCTGGGGGTCGGGGTCCTACGAGCAGTACTTC; j_call: TRBJ2-7; v_call: TRBV2; d_call: .; clone_size: .
cdr3_aa: CARDTGTDTQYF; cdr3_nt: TGTGCCCGGGACACGGGCACAGATACGCAGTATTTT; j_call: TRBJ2-3; v_call: TRBV30; d_call: .; clone_size: few
cdr3_aa: CASSQVEGIYANTGELFF; cdr3_nt: TGTGCCAGCAGTCAAGTGGAGGGGATCTACGCGAACACCGGGGAGCTGTTTTTT; j_call: TRBJ2-2; v_call: TRBV28; d_call: .; clone_size: many
cdr3_aa: CASSRPTSGRETQYF; cdr3_nt: TGTGCCAGCAGCCGCCCGACTAGCGGGAGGGAGACCCAGTACTTC; j_call: TRBJ2-5; v_call: TRBV7-9; d_call: TRBD2; clone_size: .
cdr3_aa: CASSEHQTDTQYF; cdr3_nt: TGTGCCAGCAGTGAACACCAAACAGATACGCAGTATTTT; j_call: TRBJ2-3; v_call: TRBV2; d_call: .; clone_size: many
cdr3_aa: CASSLIRDRGRETQYF; cdr3_nt: TGTGCCAGCAGCCTAATCCGGGACAGGGGGCGGGAGACCCAGTACTTC; j_call: TRBJ2-5; v_call: TRBV28; d_call: TRBD1; clone_size: many
cdr3_aa: CASSYQQGFYGYTF; cdr3_nt: TGTGCCAGCAGCTACCAACAGGGATTCTATGGCTACACCTTC; j_call: TRBJ1-2; v_call: TRBV3-1; d_call: .; clone_size: many
cdr3_aa: CATSRDASTNEKLFF; cdr3_nt: TGTGCCACCAGCAGAGACGCCTCAACTAATGAAAAACTGTTTTTT; j_call: TRBJ1-4; v_call: TRBV15; d_call: .; clone_size: .
cdr3_aa: CATSRGGGTEAFF; cdr3_nt: TGTGCCACCTCTCGTGGGGGGGGGACTGAAGCTTTCTTT; j_call: TRBJ1-1; v_call: TRBV10-3; d_call: .; clone_size: many
cdr3_aa: CASIVEISNTGELFF; cdr3_nt: TGTGCCAGCATTGTTGAGATTTCGAACACCGGGGAGCTGTTTTTT; j_call: TRBJ2-2; v_call: TRBV2; d_call: .; clone_size: few
cdr3_aa: CATSGPGVAYEQYF; cdr3_nt: TGTGCCACCAGTGGTCCCGGGGTGGCCTACGAGCAGTACTTC; j_call: TRBJ2-7; v_call: TRBV24-1; d_call: .; clone_size: few